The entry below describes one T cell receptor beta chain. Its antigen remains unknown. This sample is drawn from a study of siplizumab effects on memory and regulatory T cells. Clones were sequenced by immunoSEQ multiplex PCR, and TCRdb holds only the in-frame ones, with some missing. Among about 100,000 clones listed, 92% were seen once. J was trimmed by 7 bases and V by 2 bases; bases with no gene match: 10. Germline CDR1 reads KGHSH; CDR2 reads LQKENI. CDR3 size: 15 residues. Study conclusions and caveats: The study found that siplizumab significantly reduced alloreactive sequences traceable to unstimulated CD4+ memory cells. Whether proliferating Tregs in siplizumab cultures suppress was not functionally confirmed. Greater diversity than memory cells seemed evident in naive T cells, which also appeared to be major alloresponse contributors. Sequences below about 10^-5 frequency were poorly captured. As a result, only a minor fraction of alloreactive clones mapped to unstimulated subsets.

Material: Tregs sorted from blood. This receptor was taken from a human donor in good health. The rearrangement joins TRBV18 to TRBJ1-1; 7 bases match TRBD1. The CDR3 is CASSPDRAGWGEAFF. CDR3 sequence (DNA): TGTGCCAGCTCACCAGACAGGGCCGGGTGGGGTGAAGCTTTCTTT.